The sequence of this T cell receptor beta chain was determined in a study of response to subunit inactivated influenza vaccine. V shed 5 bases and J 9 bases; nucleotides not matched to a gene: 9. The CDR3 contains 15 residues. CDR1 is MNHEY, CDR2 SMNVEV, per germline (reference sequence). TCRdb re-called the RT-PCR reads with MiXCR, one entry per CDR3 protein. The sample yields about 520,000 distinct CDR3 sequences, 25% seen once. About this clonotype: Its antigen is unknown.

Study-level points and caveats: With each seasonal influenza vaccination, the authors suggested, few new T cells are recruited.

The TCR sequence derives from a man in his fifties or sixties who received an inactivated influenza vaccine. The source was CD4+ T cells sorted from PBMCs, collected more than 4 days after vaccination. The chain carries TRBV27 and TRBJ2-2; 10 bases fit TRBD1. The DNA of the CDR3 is TGTGCCAGCAGTCCAGGGGACAGGGGTCTTAGGGAGCTGTTTTTT. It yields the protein CASSPGDRGLRELFF.